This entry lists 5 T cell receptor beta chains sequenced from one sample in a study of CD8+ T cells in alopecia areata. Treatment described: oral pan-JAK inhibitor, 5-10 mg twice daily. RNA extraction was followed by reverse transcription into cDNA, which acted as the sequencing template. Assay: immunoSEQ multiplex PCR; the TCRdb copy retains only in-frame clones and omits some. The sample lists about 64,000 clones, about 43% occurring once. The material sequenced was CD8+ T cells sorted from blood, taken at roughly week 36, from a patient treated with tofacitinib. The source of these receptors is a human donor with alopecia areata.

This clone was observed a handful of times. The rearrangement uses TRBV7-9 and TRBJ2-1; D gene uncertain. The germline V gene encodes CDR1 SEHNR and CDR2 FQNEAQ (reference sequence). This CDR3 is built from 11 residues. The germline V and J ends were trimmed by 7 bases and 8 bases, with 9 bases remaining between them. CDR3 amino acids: CASTPGYEQFF. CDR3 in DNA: TGTGCCAGCACTCCCGGTTATGAGCAGTTCTTC.

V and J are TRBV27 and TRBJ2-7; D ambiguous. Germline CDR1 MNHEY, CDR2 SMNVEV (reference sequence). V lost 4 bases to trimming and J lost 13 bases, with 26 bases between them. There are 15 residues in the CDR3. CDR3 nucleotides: TGTGCCAGCAGTTCCGAACCCCCACCAACCGACTTCGGATACTTC. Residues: CASSSEPPPTDFGYF.

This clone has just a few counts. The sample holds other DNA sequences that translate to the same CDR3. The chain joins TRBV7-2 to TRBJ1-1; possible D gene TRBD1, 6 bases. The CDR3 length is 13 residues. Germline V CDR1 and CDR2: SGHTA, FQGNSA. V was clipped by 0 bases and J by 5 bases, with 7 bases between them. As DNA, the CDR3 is TGTGCCAGCAGCTTAGCACAGGGTACTGAAGCTTTCTTT. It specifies CASSLAQGTEAFF.

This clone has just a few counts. CDR3 amino acids: CASSWPGQQNTGELFF. The CDR3 bases are TGTGCCAGCAGCTGGCCGGGACAGCAGAACACCGGGGAGCTGTTTTTT. J is TRBJ2-2 and V is TRBV11-2; 7 bases agree with TRBD1. CDR1 and CDR2 (germline): SGHAT, FQNNGV. This CDR3 is built from 16 residues. The J segment lost 1 base and the V segment lost 4 bases, leaving 6 bases of the junction unmatched.

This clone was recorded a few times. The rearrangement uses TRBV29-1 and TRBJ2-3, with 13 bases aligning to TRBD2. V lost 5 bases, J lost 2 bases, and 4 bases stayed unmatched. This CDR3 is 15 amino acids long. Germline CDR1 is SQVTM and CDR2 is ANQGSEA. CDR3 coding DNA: TGCAGCGTTTATGGGACTAGCGGGAACACAGATACGCAGTATTTT. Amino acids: CSVYGTSGNTDTQYF.